These T cell receptor beta chains were read from a single sample in a study of T cells in Graves' hyperthyroidism and ophthalmopathy. TCRdb re-called the multiplex PCR reads with MiXCR, one entry per CDR3 protein. The repertoire holds some 530,000 distinct CDR3 sequences, with about 20% as singletons. Sequenced: blood. These receptors all come from a woman in her 70s with Graves' ophthalmopathy. Each CDR3 is given with its conserved first and last residue. A D gene is named only where the DNA matches it firmly. Rows give clone size only sometimes, using once, few, many, or a class for an expanded clone.

TRBJ2-3,TRBD2,TRBV3-1,few,TGTGCCAGCAGACCAAGCGGGAGTAATCCAGATACGCAGTATTTT,CASRPSGSNPDTQYF
TRBJ2-5,TRBD1,TRBV5-1,-,TGCGCCAGCAGGACTGGGACAGGCTCCCTGTACTTC,CASRTGTGSLYF
TRBJ2-2,-,TRBV7-9,few,TGTGCCAGCAGCTTAATATCAGGGTTTGCCGGGGAGCTGTTTTTT,CASSLISGFAGELFF
TRBJ1-5,TRBD1,TRBV6-1,many,TGTGCCAGCAGTGAGGGGACAGTGTGGGGCAATCAGCCCCAGCATTTT,CASSEGTVWGNQPQHF
TRBJ2-7,-,TRBV9,few,TGTGCCAGCAGCTCCCATTGGTTTGGGGAGCAGTACTTC,CASSSHWFGEQYF
TRBJ2-1,-,TRBV7-2,-,TGTGCCAGCAGCTTTAGCTGGGATGAGCAGTTCTTC,CASSFSWDEQFF
TRBJ2-7,TRBD2,TRBV12-3/TRBV12-4,-,TGTGCCAGCAGTTTTTCCGGGACTAGCGGGATCTACGAGCAGTACTTC,CASSFSGTSGIYEQYF
TRBJ1-5,-,TRBV27,few,TGTGCCAGCAGTCACCCCCTTCAGCCCCAGCATTTT,CASSHPLQPQHF
TRBJ2-5,-,TRBV5-4,-,TGTGCCAGCAGTCCTGAACGGGGCCCCCAAGAGACCCAGTACTTC,CASSPERGPQETQYF
TRBJ2-6,-,TRBV18,-,TGTGCCAGCTCAGCGGCATCTGGGGCCAACGTCCTGACTTTC,CASSAASGANVLTF
TRBJ2-1,TRBD2,TRBV9,-,TGTGCCAGCAGCGTAGCGGCGGGAGGCCACCAGTTCTTC,CASSVAAGGHQFF
TRBJ2-2,-,TRBV2,-,TGTGCCAGCAGTGTGGGCAGGGCAGACACCGGGGAGCTGTTTTTT,CASSVGRADTGELFF
TRBJ1-2,TRBD1,TRBV20-1,-,TGCAGTGCTAAAAGGACAGGGGGCGGCTACACCTTC,CSAKRTGGGYTF
TRBJ1-4,-,TRBV7-2,few,TGTGCCAGCAGCCTTAACCTGGCAACTAATGAAAAACTGTTTTTT,CASSLNLATNEKLFF
TRBJ2-3,TRBD2,TRBV9,few,TGTGCCAGCAGCGTATTAGCGGGAGGAATCACAGATACGCAGTATTTT,CASSVLAGGITDTQYF
TRBJ2-3,-,TRBV18,-,TGTGCCAGCTCACGGGCCCCGACGACTAGCACAGATACGCAGTATTTT,CASSRAPTTSTDTQYF
TRBJ1-6,-,TRBV15,few,TGTGCCACCAGCAGAGAGCCAGGATCCTATAATTCACCCCTCCACTTT,CATSREPGSYNSPLHF
TRBJ2-6,-,TRBV5-1,few,TGCGCCAGCAGCGAATTCCCGTCATCTACGTCTGGGGCCAACGTCCTGACTTTC,CASSEFPSSTSGANVLTF
TRBJ2-2,TRBD1,TRBV12-3/TRBV12-4,many,TGTGCCAGCAGTTTAAATACAGGGGCGAGAACCGGGGAGCTGTTTTTT,CASSLNTGARTGELFF
TRBJ2-3,TRBD2,TRBV6-1,-,TGTGCCACCAGGGGACTAGCGGGAGGAGGCACAGATACGCAGTATTTT,CATRGLAGGGTDTQYF
TRBJ2-7,-,TRBV10-2,-,TGCGCCAGCAGTGAGTCCGAGGGGAGATTTCACTACGAGCAGTACTTC,CASSESEGRFHYEQYF
TRBJ1-4,TRBD1,TRBV3-1,-,TGTGCCAGCAGTCGACAGGGAGGGGATGAAAAACTGTTTTTT,CASSRQGGDEKLFF